These 14 T cell receptor beta chains were all obtained from the same sample, sequenced in a study of OX40 agonist ivuxolimab in advanced cancers. The library was produced with the immunoSEQ multiplex PCR assay. The table comes from immuneACCESS by way of TCRdb, which keeps in-frame sequences with V and J called. Part of the clones is missing from these tables; in studies checked, under half for an unresolved V gene and the rest for unknown reasons. The sample table holds 50,000 to 65,000 clones, of which 87% were seen once. Of the sample, under 2% falls within the top ten clones. This specimen was CD4+ or CD8+ T cells sorted from blood, taken in a trial of the OX40 agonist ivuxolimab. These receptors were obtained from an adult with an advanced solid tumor such as melanoma, head and neck, liver or kidney cancer.

The CDR3 spells CSVEDRTAGNTIYF. The DNA of the CDR3 is TGCAGCGTTGAAGATCGCACGGCTGGAAACACCATATATTTT. The chain carries TRBV29-1 and TRBJ1-3; D remains ambiguous. CDR1 is SQVTM and CDR2 is ANQGSEA in the germline V gene. With 0 bases removed from V and 2 bases from J, the gap between germline ends came to 8 bases. The CDR3 runs 14 residues.

The CDR3 loop is CASTQYNYNSPLHF. The CDR3 DNA reads TGTGCCAGCACCCAGTACAACTATAATTCACCCCTCCACTTT. The chain couples TRBV5-6 to TRBJ1-6; D not resolved. The V gene's germline CDR1 is SGHDT and CDR2 YYEEEE. The CDR3 is 14 residues long. The ends were cut back, 6 bases at V and 3 bases at J, with 10 bases in the middle.

The rearrangement joins TRBV20-1 to TRBJ2-1; no clear D gene. The CDR3 spans 11 residues. Trimming shortened V by 3 bases and J by 10 bases, and 10 bases separated the two germline ends. Looked up from germline, CDR1 is DFQATT and CDR2 is SNEGSKA (reference sequence). CDR3 loop: CSASTLREQFF. DNA for the CDR3: TGCAGTGCTAGTACCCTTAGGGAGCAGTTCTTC.

This clone was seen a handful of times. V usage is TRBV7-9 and J usage is TRBJ1-6, with 7 positions matching TRBD1. This CDR3 is built from 13 residues. CDR1 and CDR2 (germline): SEHNR, FQNEAQ (reference sequence). With 6 bases clipped from V and 10 bases from J, the junction kept 6 bases outside the gene matches. CDR3 sequence: CASSPTGVSPLHF. The CDR3 DNA sequence: TGTGCCAGCAGTCCAACAGGGGTCTCACCCCTCCACTTT.

The CDR3 DNA reads TGTGCCAGCAGCTTAAGGACAGAACGGTGGTCAGACGAAAAACTGTTTTTT. This codes for CASSLRTERWSDEKLFF. V usage is TRBV13 and J usage is TRBJ1-4; tentatively, D is TRBD1 (6 bases). Trimming cost V 2 bases and J 8 bases, with 21 bases left between them. Germline V lookup: CDR1 PRHDT, CDR2 FYEKMQ (reference sequence). This CDR3 region has 17 residues.

The chain's CDR3 is CAIRGQGGGEQYF. The CDR3, as DNA: TGTGCCATCCGGGGGCAGGGAGGGGGCGAGCAGTACTTC. The chain recombines TRBV28 with TRBJ2-7, with D perhaps matching TRBD2 (7 bases). Trimming took 10 bases from V and 6 from J, leaving 19 bases between them. Germline lookup yields CDR1 MDHEN and CDR2 SYDVKM. The CDR3 has 13 amino acids.

The chain couples TRBV2 to TRBJ2-5; D is undetermined. The CDR3 contains 11 residues. V was cut by 8 bases and J by 3 bases, with 7 bases left in between. Germline assignment: CDR1 SNHLY and CDR2 FYNNEI. The CDR3 loop is CASSVKETQYF. CDR3 in DNA: TGTGCCAGCTCCGTAAAAGAGACCCAGTACTTC.

The chain is built from TRBV5-6 and TRBJ1-3; D not certain. Deletions cut 1 base from V and 7 bases from J, with 6 bases between. Germline V gene lookup returns CDR1 SGHDT and CDR2 YYEEEE. This CDR3 spans 12 amino acids. CDR3 nucleotide sequence: TGTGCCAGCAGCTTGCGGGTTAACACCATATATTTT. It translates to CASSLRVNTIYF.

V and J are TRBV7-2 and TRBJ2-3; D might be TRBD2 (6 bases). The CDR3 is 15 residues long. Trimming stripped 0 bases from V and 0 bases from J, with 7 bases between. CDR1 SGHTA and CDR2 FQGNSA come from the germline V gene. The CDR3 bases are TGTGCCAGCAGCTTAGCGGGACTCAGCACAGATACGCAGTATTTT. This sequence encodes CASSLAGLSTDTQYF. Combining the CDR3 with reference TRBV7-2 and TRBJ2-3 gives the whole variable domain GAGVSQSPSNKVTEKGKDVELRCDPISGHTALYWYRQSLGQGLEFLIYFQGNSAPDKSGLPSDRFSAERTGGSVSTLTIQRTQQEDSAVYLCASSLAGLSTDTQYFGPGTRLTVL.

As to this clone: One junction end does not reproduce the germline sequence, and a read error may be involved. The V gene is TRBV28, the J gene TRBJ1-2; no firm D call. The germline V gene has CDR1 MDHEN and CDR2 SYDVKM. CDR3 length equals 13 residues. CDR3 nucleotide sequence: TGTGCTAGCAGCCAAGGGCTGGCGTATGGCTACACCTTC. It translates to CASSQGLAYGYTF.

The chain uses TRBV2 and TRBJ2-3; 11 bases agree with TRBD1. The CDR3 length is 15 residues. The V gene end was trimmed by 6 bases and the J gene end by 4 bases; junction bases not matched to a gene: 6. The germline V gene has CDR1 SNHLY and CDR2 FYNNEI. CDR3 loop: CASSRDRGSADTQYF. For the CDR3, the DNA is TGTGCCAGCAGCCGGGACAGGGGGTCTGCAGATACGCAGTATTTT.

The V gene is TRBV5-1, the J gene TRBJ2-5; TRBD1 is a possible D gene (7 bases). V was trimmed by 0 bases and J by 5 bases, leaving 17 bases between them. This CDR3 comprises 16 residues. The germline gives CDR1 SGHRS, CDR2 YFSETQ. CDR3 nucleotides: TGCGCCAGCAGCTTGGACAGGGGAGGCCAGTGGGAGACCCAGTACTTC. Protein product: CASSLDRGGQWETQYF.

The genes are TRBV27 and TRBJ2-1; D is perhaps TRBD2 (6 bases). V was trimmed by 3 bases and J by 0 bases, leaving 9 bases between them. Looked up from germline, CDR1 is MNHEY and CDR2 is SMNVEV (reference sequence). The CDR3 runs to 15 residues. The CDR3 reads CASSLAGPSYNEQFF. As DNA, the CDR3 is TGTGCCAGCAGTTTGGCGGGGCCCTCCTACAATGAGCAGTTCTTC.

In its sample, this clone was seen once. The chain has TRBV28 and TRBJ1-3; D is undetermined. The length of the CDR3 is 14 residues. V was pared by 6 bases and J by 2 bases, with 11 bases between. Germline loops: CDR1 MDHEN, CDR2 SYDVKM. CDR3 bases: TGTGCCAGCAGCCGAAGAATCCCTGGAAACACCATATATTTT. Its translation: CASSRRIPGNTIYF.